This T cell receptor (beta chain) derives from a study of PD-1 blockade in classical Hodgkin lymphoma. The data were produced by immunoSEQ multiplex PCR, yet TCRdb's version contains in-frame clones alone and is incomplete. The sample has 34,000 or so clones, about 90% seen once. The length of the CDR3 is 14 residues. The time point: cycle 4 day 1 (C4D1), after less than 7 weeks of nivolumab. Each patient experienced a relapse that followed autologous stem cell transplantation, and brentuximab vedotin exposure varied. The study purified CD4+ T cells from thawed PBMCs using magnetic negative selection. Complete response, partial response or progressive disease made up the best responses.

Material: CD4+ T cells from blood, obtained before the fourth cycle of nivolumab. This chain joins TRBV12-2 and TRBJ1-5; the D call of TRBD1 is as the table states it, not checked on the DNA. TRBV12-2 is marked as a pseudogene. This TCR was recovered from a human donor with classical Hodgkin lymphoma. The CDR3 nucleotides are TGTGCAAGTCGTCCCGACACTGTATATCAGCCCCAGCATTTT. Translation: CASRPDTVYQPQHF.